This entry describes one T cell receptor (beta chain). J lost 1 base, V lost 4 bases, and 4 bases had no gene match. In germline, CDR1 is MDHEN, CDR2 SYDVKM. This CDR3 spans 15 amino acids. This entry is derived from a study of blood T cell repertoires in COVID-19. Whole-study context: Collection of acute and convalescent COVID-19 samples took place in the United States, Italy and Spain. From T cells, B-cell-depleted T cells, or PBMCs came the material, which was cDNA or gDNA.

Measured with immunoSEQ multiplex PCR; TCRdb has only the in-frame clones, and not every one. The table has about 380,000 clones, approximately 80% seen once; the top ten hold around 1.1%. Sequencing was carried out using peripheral blood. The V and J genes are TRBV28 and TRBJ1-1; 9 bases are shared with TRBD1. The TCR originated in a human donor with acute or convalescent COVID-19. The donor label of this sample is uncertain. CDR3 sequence: CASSSQGAGNTEAFF. The CDR3 region has the DNA TGTGCCAGCAGTTCACAGGGGGCAGGGAACACTGAAGCTTTCTTT.